Each of the 10 T cell receptor beta chains below was sequenced from the same sample in a study of T-cell reconstitution after alpha-beta-depleted transplantation in children. Preparation of the TCRbeta library used unique molecular identifiers. TCRdb passed the PCR reads through MiXCR, listing each CDR3 protein once. The sample lists some 600,000 distinct CDR3 sequences; 10% to 15% were seen once. The sequencing used PBMCs, mostly from graft donor cells, collected 360 days after TCRalphabeta/CD19-depleted stem cell transplant. The receptors were gathered from a male patient younger than 18 who had a stem cell transplant for acute myeloid leukemia, so the T cells may come from the graft donor.

The CDR3, as DNA: TGTGCCAGCAGTTTCGGGTTAGCGGGAGAACCTCAGTACTTC. This codes for CASSFGLAGEPQYF. This chain links TRBV12-3 or TRBV12-4 with TRBJ2-5; 9 nucleotides line up with TRBD2. The CDR3 loop spans 14 amino acids. The V segment lost 3 bases and the J segment 11 bases; nucleotides outside the gene matches: 10.

This clonotype was seen a few times. The rearrangement links TRBV20-1 to TRBJ2-3; TRBD2 matches at 9 bases. The CDR3 loop spans 15 amino acids. The germline V gene encodes CDR1 DFQATT and CDR2 SNEGSKA (reference sequence). J was trimmed by 0 bases and V by 3 bases; bases with no gene match: 4. CDR3 sequence (DNA): TGCAGTGCTAGTGTTACTAGCGGGAGCACAGATACGCAGTATTTT. It codes for CSASVTSGSTDTQYF.

The rearrangement uses TRBV27 and TRBJ2-3; 8 bases are shared with TRBD2. The CDR3 sequence is 13 residues long. J was trimmed by 5 bases and V by 11 bases; bases with no gene match: 9. Germline CDR1 reads MNHEY; CDR2 reads SMNVEV (reference sequence). CDR3 DNA sequence: TGTGCCCGGGGGGGGGGCTCAAGAGATACGCAGTATTTT. Its translation is CARGGGSRDTQYF.

This clonotype was seen ten or more times. The genes are TRBV5-1 and TRBJ2-1; D is unresolved. Germline-derived CDR1 and CDR2 are SGHRS and YFSETQ. V lost 4 bases, J lost 2 bases, and 10 bases lay in between. CDR3 length equals 14 residues. The CDR3 DNA follows: TGCGCCAGCAGCATTAGAAGGCCCTACAATGAGCAGTTCTTC. It specifies CASSIRRPYNEQFF.

The J gene is TRBJ2-3, the V gene TRBV29-1, with TRBD2 matching over 13 bases. Germline V gene data show CDR1 as SQVTM and CDR2 as ANQGSEA. The CDR3 is 14 amino acids. The ends lost 4 bases at V and 6 bases at J; junction bases unmatched: 4. CDR3 sequence reads: CSVGTSGRHDTQYF. CDR3 nucleotides: TGCAGCGTTGGGACTAGCGGGAGACATGATACGCAGTATTTT.

The chain recombines TRBV5-6 with TRBJ2-1, with unresolved D. Germline lookup yields CDR1 SGHDT and CDR2 YYEEEE. This CDR3 has 14 residues. V lost 0 bases to trimming and J lost 3 bases, with 7 bases between them. This CDR3 is CASSLGPIYNEQFF. The CDR3 bases are TGTGCCAGCAGCTTGGGCCCGATCTACAATGAGCAGTTCTTC.

The chain combines TRBV5-1 with TRBJ2-6; maybe TRBD1 (6 bases). Trimming removed 2 bases from V and 0 bases from J, with 12 bases in between. The CDR3 contains 17 residues. CDR1 and CDR2 (germline): SGHRS, YFSETQ. CDR3 DNA: TGCGCCAGCAGCTTCAGACAGGCCGCCTCTGGGGCCAACGTCCTGACTTTC. It encodes CASSFRQAASGANVLTF.

The chain carries TRBV20-1 and TRBJ2-3, with 7 bases fitting TRBD1. The CDR3 runs 16 residues. J lost 3 bases, V lost 5 bases, and 14 bases had no gene match. Germline lookup yields CDR1 DFQATT and CDR2 SNEGSKA (reference sequence). The CDR3 DNA sequence: TGCAGTGCTCCCGGTGGAAGGGGGCCGGGGACAGATACGCAGTATTTT. Translating gives CSAPGGRGPGTDTQYF.

This clonotype was counted at least ten times. This chain connects TRBV20-1 to TRBJ2-5; tentatively, D is TRBD2 (5 bases). The CDR3 spans 13 residues. The germline gives CDR1 DFQATT, CDR2 SNEGSKA (reference sequence). The ends were cut back, 0 bases at V and 5 bases at J, with 10 bases in the middle. The CDR3 loop is CSARDHPSETQYF. The DNA for the CDR3 is TGCAGTGCTAGAGATCACCCTAGCGAGACCCAGTACTTC.

The rearrangement joins TRBV7-2 to TRBJ1-1; D unclear. The CDR3 spans 13 residues. Trimming took off 1 base at V and 4 bases at J, with 7 bases between the two ends. Germline V lookup: CDR1 SGHTA, CDR2 FQGNSA. The CDR3 DNA follows: TGTGCCAGCAGCTTAGAGGGTTTCACTGAAGCTTTCTTT. It yields the protein CASSLEGFTEAFF. Using reference TRBV7-2 and TRBJ1-1 for the parts outside the CDR3, the full variable domain is GAGVSQSPSNKVTEKGKDVELRCDPISGHTALYWYRQSLGQGLEFLIYFQGNSAPDKSGLPSDRFSAERTGGSVSTLTIQRTQQEDSAVYLCASSLEGFTEAFFGQGTRLTVV.